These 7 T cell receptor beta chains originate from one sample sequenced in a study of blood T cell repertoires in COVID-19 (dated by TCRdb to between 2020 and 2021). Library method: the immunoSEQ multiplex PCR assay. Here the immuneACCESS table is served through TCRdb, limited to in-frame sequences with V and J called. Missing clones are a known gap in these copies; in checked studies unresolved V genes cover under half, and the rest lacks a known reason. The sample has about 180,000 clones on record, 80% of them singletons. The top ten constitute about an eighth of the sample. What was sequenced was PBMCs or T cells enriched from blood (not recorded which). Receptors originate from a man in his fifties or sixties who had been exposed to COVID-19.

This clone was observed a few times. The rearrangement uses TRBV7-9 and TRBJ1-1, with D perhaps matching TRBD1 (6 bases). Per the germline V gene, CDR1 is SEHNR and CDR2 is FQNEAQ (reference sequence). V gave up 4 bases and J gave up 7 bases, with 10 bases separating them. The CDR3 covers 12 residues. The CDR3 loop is CASSSDSYEAFF. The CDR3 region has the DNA TGTGCCAGCAGCTCGGACAGCTATGAAGCTTTCTTT.

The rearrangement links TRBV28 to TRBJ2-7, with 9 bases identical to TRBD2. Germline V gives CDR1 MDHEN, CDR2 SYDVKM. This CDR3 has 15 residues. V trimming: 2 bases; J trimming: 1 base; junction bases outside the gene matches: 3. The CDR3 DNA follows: TGTGCCAGCAGTTTAAGTCTAGCGGGGTCCTACGAGCAGTACTTC. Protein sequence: CASSLSLAGSYEQYF.

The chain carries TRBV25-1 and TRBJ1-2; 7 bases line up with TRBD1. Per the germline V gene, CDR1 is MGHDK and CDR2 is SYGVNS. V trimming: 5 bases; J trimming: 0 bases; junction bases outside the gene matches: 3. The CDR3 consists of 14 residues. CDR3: CASSLQGANYGYTF. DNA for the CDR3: TGTGCCAGCAGTCTGCAGGGGGCTAACTATGGCTACACCTTC.

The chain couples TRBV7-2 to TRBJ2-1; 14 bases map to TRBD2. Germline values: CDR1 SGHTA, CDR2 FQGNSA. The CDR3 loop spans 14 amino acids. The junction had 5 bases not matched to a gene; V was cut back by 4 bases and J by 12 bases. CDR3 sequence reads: CASSSGTSGSLQFF. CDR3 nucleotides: TGTGCCAGCAGCTCGGGGACTAGCGGGAGCTTGCAGTTCTTC.

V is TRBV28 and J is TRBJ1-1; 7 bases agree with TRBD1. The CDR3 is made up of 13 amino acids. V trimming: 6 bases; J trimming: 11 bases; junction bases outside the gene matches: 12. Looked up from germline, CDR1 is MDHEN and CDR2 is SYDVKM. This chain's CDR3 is CASRETGRMRAFF. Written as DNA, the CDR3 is TGTGCCAGCAGGGAGACAGGGAGGATGCGGGCTTTCTTT. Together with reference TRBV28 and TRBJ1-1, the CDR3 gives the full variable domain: DVKVTQSSRYLVKRTGEKVFLECVQDMDHENMFWYRQDPGLGLRLIYFSYDVKMKEKGDIPEGYSVSREKKERFSLILESASTNQTSMYLCASRETGRMRAFFGQGTRLTVV.

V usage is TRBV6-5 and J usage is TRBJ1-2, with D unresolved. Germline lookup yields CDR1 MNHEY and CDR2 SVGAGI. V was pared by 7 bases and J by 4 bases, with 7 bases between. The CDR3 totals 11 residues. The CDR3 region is CASTSGYGYTF. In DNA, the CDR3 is TGTGCCAGCACCTCAGGCTATGGCTACACCTTC.

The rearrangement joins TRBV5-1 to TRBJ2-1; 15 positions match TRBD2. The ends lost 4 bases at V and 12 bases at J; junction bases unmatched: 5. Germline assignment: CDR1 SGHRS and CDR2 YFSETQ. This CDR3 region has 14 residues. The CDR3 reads CASSPGLAGGPQFF. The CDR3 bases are TGCGCCAGCAGCCCGGGACTAGCGGGAGGCCCGCAGTTCTTC. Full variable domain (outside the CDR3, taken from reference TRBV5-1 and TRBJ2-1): KAGVTQTPRYLIKTRGQQVTLSCSPISGHRSVSWYQQTPGQGLQFLFEYFSETQRNKGNFPGRFSGRQFSNSRSEMNVSTLELGDSALYLCASSPGLAGGPQFFGPGTRLTVL.